This T cell receptor beta chain was captured by sequencing in a study of CD8+CD57+ T cells in acquired aplastic anemia. About the study: Sorted CD4+ plus CD8+ cells gave DNA averaging roughly 3 ug. The average read count for CD4+ cells in healthy donors was 10 million to 11 million. Study outcomes and limitations: CD8+ Simpson's diversity showed no significant patient-control difference. Sharing between patients and controls was observed for twenty-nine CD8+ CDR3 sequences.

Note on this clonotype: What it binds is unknown.

The CDR3 is 18 amino acids. CDR1 LNHDA and CDR2 SQIVND come from the germline V gene (reference sequence). V was shortened by 7 bases and J by 8 bases, with 30 bases between the two germline ends. Profiling that covered TCR beta VDJ and CDR3 relied on genomic DNA as its template. A single record per CDR3 protein comes from TCRdb applying MiXCR to the reads. The profile shows some 220,000 distinct CDR3 sequences, 34% of them singletons. The V call is TRBV19, the J call TRBJ1-3; TRBD1 is a possible D gene (5 bases). The clonotype comes from a human donor in good health, serving as a control. Source material: sorted CD4+, CD8+, or CD8+CD57+ T cells (not recorded which) from PBMCs. For the CDR3, the DNA is TGTGCCAGTACCACAATCCCCACGGGCAGGACCCCCAGGGACACCATATATTTT. Translating gives CASTTIPTGRTPRDTIYF.